The present T cell receptor beta chain was sequenced within a study of T-cell reconstitution after alpha-beta-depleted transplantation in children. Unique molecular identifiers tagged the TCRbeta library. TCRdb re-derived calls from the PCR reads in MiXCR, one entry per CDR3 protein. The data hold 360,000 or so distinct CDR3 sequences, with approximately 20% observed a single time. This clonotype has at least ten counts. With V trimmed by 4 bases and J by 5 bases, 8 bases remained unmatched. The V gene's germline CDR1 is SGHRS and CDR2 YFSETQ. The CDR3 runs to 15 residues. Sequenced material: PBMCs from the stem cell graft donor, taken from the stem cell graft. This chain joins TRBV5-1 and TRBJ1-4; 7 nucleotides agree with TRBD1. The clonotype comes from a human donor who donated a stem cell graft to a child with acute myeloid leukemia. DNA of the CDR3: TGCGCCAGCAGCCCTAGCCGGACAGGCAATGAAAAACTGTTTTTT. Residues: CASSPSRTGNEKLFF.